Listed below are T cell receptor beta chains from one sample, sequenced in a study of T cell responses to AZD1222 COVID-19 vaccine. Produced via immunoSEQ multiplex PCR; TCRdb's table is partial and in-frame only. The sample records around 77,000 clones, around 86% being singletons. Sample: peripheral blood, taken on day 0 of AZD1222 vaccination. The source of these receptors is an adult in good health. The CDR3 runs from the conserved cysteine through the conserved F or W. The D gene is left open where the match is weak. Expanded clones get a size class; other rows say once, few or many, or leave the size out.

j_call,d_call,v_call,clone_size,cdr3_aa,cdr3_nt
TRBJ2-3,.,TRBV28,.,CASSWAADTDTQYF,TGTGCCAGCAGCTGGGCAGCGGACACAGATACGCAGTATTTT
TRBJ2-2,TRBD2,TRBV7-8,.,CASSWRGAGTGELFF,TGTGCCAGCAGCTGGCGGGGGGCGGGCACCGGGGAGCTGTTTTTT
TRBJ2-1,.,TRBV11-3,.,CASRADRSPTNEQFF,TGTGCCAGCAGAGCGGACAGATCCCCCACCAATGAGCAGTTCTTC
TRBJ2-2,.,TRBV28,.,CASSLVGFGELFF,TGTGCCAGCAGTTTGGTGGGGTTCGGGGAGCTGTTTTTT
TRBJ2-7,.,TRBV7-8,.,CASSFRRFDEQYF,TGTGCCAGCAGCTTCCGCAGGTTCGACGAGCAGTACTTC
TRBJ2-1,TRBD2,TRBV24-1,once,CATSDTGLAGVGEQFF,TGTGCCACCAGTGATACGGGACTAGCGGGAGTTGGTGAGCAGTTCTTC
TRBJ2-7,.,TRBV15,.,CATRRDKASYEQYF,TGTGCCACCCGCAGGGACAAGGCCTCCTACGAGCAGTACTTC
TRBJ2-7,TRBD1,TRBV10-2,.,CASSDTGTGDYEQYF,TGCGCCAGCAGTGATACCGGGACAGGGGATTACGAGCAGTACTTC
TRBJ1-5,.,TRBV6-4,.,CASSAWGGGPQHF,TGTGCCAGCAGTGCTTGGGGAGGAGGGCCCCAGCATTTT
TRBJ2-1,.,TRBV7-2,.,CASSFNRDNEQFF,TGTGCCAGCAGCTTCAACAGAGACAATGAGCAGTTCTTC
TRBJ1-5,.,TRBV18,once,CASSPPNQPQHF,TGTGCCAGCTCACCACCAAATCAGCCCCAGCATTTT
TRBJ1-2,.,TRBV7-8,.,CASSDRRRGANYGYTF,TGTGCCAGCAGCGACCGGAGGAGGGGGGCCAACTATGGCTACACCTTC
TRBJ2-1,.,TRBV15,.,CATSRAEPYNEQFF,TGTGCCACCAGCAGAGCGGAACCCTACAATGAGCAGTTCTTC
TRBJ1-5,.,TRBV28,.,CASSLIRRVINQPQHF,TGTGCCAGCAGTTTAATCAGAAGAGTGATCAATCAGCCCCAGCATTTT
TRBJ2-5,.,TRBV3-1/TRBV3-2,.,CASSPRTLETQYF,TGTGCCAGCAGCCCCCGAACCCTAGAGACCCAGTACTTC
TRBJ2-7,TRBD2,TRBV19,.,CASSRTSGSSSYEQYF,TGTGCCAGTAGTAGGACTAGCGGATCGAGCTCCTACGAGCAGTACTTC
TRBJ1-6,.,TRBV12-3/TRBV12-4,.,CASSGGPNSPLHF,TGTGCCAGCAGTGGGGGCCCGAATTCACCCCTCCACTTT